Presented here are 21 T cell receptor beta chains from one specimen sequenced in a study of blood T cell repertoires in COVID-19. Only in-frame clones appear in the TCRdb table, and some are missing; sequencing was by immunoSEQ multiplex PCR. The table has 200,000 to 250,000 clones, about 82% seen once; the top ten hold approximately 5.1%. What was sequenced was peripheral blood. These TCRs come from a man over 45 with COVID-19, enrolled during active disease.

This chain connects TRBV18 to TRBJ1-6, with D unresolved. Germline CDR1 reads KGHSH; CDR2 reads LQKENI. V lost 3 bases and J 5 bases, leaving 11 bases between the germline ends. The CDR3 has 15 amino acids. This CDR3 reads CASSPGLVDNSPLHF. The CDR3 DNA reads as TGTGCCAGCTCACCTGGGCTGGTGGATAATTCACCCCTCCACTTT.

In nucleotides, the CDR3 is TGTGCCACCAGTGGGCTAGCGCGTGAGCAGTTCTTC. Its protein product is CATSGLAREQFF. The J gene is TRBJ2-1, the V gene TRBV24-1; D perhaps matches TRBD2 (6 bases). Germline V gene data show CDR1 as KGHDR and CDR2 as SFDVKD. Trimming left V 5 bases short and J 9 bases short, with 10 bases between. CDR3 size: 12 residues.

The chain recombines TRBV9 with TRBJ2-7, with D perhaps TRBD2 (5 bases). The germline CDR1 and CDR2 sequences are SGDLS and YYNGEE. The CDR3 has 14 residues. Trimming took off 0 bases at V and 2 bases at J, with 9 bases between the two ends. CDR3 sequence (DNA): TGTGCCAGCAGCGTAGAAGCGGCCCCCTACGAGCAGTACTTC. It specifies CASSVEAAPYEQYF.

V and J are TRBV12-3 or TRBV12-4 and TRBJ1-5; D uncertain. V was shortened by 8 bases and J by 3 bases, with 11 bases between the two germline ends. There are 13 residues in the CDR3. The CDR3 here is CASRPAVNQPQHF. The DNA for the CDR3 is TGTGCCAGCCGCCCTGCAGTCAATCAGCCCCAGCATTTT.

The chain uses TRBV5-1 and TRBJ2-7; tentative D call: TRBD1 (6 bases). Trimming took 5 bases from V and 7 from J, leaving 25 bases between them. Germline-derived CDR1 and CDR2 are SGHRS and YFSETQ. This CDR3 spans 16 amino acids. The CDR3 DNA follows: TGCGCCAGCAGAGAGGGGTCGGGACAAGGGTTCGGGGAGCAGTACTTC. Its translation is CASREGSGQGFGEQYF.

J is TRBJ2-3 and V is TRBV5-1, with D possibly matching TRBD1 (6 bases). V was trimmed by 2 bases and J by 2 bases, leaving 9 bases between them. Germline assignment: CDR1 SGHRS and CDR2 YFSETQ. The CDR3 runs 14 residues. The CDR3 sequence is CASSLQGSTDTQYF. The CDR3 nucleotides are TGCGCCAGCAGCTTACAGGGATCCACAGATACGCAGTATTTT.

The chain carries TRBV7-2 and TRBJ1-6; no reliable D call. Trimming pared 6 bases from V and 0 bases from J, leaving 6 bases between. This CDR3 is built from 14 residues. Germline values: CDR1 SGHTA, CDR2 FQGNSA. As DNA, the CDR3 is TGTGCCAGCAGTCCAGACTCCTATAATTCACCCCTCCACTTT. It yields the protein CASSPDSYNSPLHF.

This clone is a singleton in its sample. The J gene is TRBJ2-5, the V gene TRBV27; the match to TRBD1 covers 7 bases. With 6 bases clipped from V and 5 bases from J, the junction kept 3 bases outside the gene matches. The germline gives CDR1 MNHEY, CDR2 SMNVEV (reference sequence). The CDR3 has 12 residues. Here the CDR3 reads CASRNRGETQYF. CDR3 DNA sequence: TGTGCCAGCAGGAACAGGGGCGAGACCCAGTACTTC.

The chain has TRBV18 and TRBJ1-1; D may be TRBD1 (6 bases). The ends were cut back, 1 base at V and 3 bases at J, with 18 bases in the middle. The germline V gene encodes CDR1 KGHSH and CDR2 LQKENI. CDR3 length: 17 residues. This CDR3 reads CASSPLGGATHHTEAFF. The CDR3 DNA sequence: TGTGCCAGCTCACCACTTGGGGGCGCAACACATCACACTGAAGCTTTCTTT.

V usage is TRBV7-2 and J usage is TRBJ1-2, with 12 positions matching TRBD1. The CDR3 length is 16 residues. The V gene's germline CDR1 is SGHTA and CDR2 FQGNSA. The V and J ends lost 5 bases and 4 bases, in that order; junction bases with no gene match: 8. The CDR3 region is CASSLGGTGGLYGYTF. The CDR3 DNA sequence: TGTGCCAGCAGCCTTGGTGGGACAGGGGGCCTCTATGGCTACACCTTC.

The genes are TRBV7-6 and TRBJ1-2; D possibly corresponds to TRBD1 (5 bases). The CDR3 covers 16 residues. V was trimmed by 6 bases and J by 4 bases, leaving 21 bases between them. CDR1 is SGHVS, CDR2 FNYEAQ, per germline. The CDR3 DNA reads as TGTGCCAGCAGTGATGGGTCACCCGAAGGGGCCTATGGCTACACCTTC. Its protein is CASSDGSPEGAYGYTF.

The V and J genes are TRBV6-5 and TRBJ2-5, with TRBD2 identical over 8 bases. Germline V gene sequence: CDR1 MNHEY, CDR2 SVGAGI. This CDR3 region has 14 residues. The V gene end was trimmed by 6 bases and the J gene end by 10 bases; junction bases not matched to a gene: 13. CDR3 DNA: TGTGCCAGCAGAACCCTTAAACGGCGGGGGGACCAGTACTTC. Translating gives CASRTLKRRGDQYF.

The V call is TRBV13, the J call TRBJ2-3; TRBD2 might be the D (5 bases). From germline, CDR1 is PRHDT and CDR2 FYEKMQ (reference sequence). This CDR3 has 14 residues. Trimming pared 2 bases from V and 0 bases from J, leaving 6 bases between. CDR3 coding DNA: TGTGCCAGCAGCTTACCGGGGAGCACAGATACGCAGTATTTT. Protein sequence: CASSLPGSTDTQYF.

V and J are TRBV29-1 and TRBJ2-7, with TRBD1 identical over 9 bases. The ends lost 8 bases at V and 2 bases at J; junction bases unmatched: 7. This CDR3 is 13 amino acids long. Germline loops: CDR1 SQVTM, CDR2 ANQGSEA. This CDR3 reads CSTRTGETYEQYF. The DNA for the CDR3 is TGCAGCACTCGGACAGGGGAAACCTACGAGCAGTACTTC.

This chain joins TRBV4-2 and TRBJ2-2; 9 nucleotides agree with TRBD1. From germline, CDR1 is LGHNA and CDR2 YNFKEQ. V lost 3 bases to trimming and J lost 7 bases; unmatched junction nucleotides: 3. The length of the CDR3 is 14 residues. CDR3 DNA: TGTGCCAGCAGCCAGGACAGGGGCGGCGGGGAGCTGTTTTTT. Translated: CASSQDRGGGELFF.

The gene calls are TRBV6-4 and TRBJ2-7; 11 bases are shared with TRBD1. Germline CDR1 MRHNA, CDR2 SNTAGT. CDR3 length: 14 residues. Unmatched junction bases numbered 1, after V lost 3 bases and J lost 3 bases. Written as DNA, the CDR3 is TGTGCCAGCAGTGAGGGGACAGGGGGCTACGAGCAGTACTTC. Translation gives CASSEGTGGYEQYF.

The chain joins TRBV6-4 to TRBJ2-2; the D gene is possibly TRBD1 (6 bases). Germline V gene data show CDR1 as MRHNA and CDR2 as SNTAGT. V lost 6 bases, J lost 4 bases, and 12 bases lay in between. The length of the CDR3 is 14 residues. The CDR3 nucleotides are TGTGCCAGCAGACTGGACAGTTCCACCGGGGAGCTGTTTTTT. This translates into CASRLDSSTGELFF.

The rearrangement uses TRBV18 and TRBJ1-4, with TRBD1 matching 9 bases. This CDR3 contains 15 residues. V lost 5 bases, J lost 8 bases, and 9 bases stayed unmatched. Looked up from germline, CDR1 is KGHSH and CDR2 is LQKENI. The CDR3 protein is CASSSPQGAGEKLFF. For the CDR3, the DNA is TGTGCCAGCTCATCCCCACAGGGGGCAGGGGAAAAACTGTTTTTT. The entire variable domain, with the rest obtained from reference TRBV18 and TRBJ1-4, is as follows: NAGVMQNPRHLVRRRGQEARLRCSPMKGHSHVYWYRQLPEEGLKFMVYLQKENIIDESGMPKERFSAEFPKEGPSILRIQQVVRGDSAAYFCASSSPQGAGEKLFFGSGTQLSVL.

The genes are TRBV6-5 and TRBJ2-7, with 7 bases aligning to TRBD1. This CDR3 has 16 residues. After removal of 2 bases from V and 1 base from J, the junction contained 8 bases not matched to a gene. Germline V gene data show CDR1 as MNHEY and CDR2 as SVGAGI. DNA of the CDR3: TGTGCCAGCAGTTACCGGCCAGGACAGGTTTCCTACGAGCAGTACTTC. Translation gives CASSYRPGQVSYEQYF.

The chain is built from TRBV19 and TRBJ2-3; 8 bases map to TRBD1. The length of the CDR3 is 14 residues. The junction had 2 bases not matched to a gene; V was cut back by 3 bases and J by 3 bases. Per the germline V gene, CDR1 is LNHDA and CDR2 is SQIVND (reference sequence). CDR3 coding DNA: TGTGCCAGTAGTATCAGGGGGCAAACAGATACGCAGTATTTT. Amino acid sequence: CASSIRGQTDTQYF.

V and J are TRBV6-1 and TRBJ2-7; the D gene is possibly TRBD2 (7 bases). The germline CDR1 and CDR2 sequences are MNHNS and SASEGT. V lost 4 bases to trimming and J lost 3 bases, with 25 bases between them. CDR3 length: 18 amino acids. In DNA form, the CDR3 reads TGTGCCAGCAGTGCCTCTTCCCCCAGGGGTGGGGGGGGCTACGAGCAGTACTTC. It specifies CASSASSPRGGGGYEQYF.